Listed below are T cell receptor beta chains from one sample, sequenced in a study of cytomegalovirus exposure and HLA in healthy donors. Libraries were prepared by immunoSEQ multiplex PCR; TCRdb keeps only in-frame clonotypes and omits some of them. The repertoire consists of over 100,000 clones, with 60% to 80% occurring once and the leading ten covering 9.6%. The sequenced material came from PBMCs. The receptor set was obtained from a male donor in good health and CMV-seropositive. CDR3s include the opening cysteine and the closing phenylalanine or tryptophan. The D gene is left open where the match is weak. Rows may omit the clone size; those that give it use once, few, many or a size class.

j_gene | d_gene | v_gene | abundance | len | CDR3nt | CDR3aa
TRBJ2-1 | - | TRBV7-9 | few | 16 | TGTGCCAGCAGCTTAGTAGCGGTATCCATGGATCGTGAGCAGTTCTTC | CASSLVAVSMDREQFF
TRBJ2-5 | - | TRBV7-2 | - | 13 | TGTGCCAGCGCGAGAGCCCTCCAAGAGACCCAGTACTTC | CASARALQETQYF
TRBJ2-1 | - | TRBV4-1 | few | 16 | TGCGCCAGCAGCCAAGATGAAGCGGAGAAGTACAATGAGCAGTTCTTC | CASSQDEAEKYNEQFF
TRBJ1-2 | - | TRBV7-9 | - | 17 | TGTGCCAGCAGCTTAGCCGAATGGACAGTCCTGAGAGGTGGCTACACCTTC | CASSLAEWTVLRGGYTF
TRBJ2-3 | - | TRBV15 | - | 13 | TGTGCCACCAGTCTCCTCCAAGCGGATACGCAGTATTTT | CATSLLQADTQYF
TRBJ1-2 | - | TRBV10-3 | - | 14 | TGTGCCATCAGTGAGTCCGTAAATTTCTATGGCTACACCTTC | CAISESVNFYGYTF
TRBJ2-7 | TRBD1 | TRBV27 | - | 14 | TGTGCCAGCAGTTTGGACAGGGGGTCCTACGAGCAGTACTTC | CASSLDRGSYEQYF
TRBJ2-7 | TRBD2 | TRBV11-2 | - | 15 | TGTGCCAGCAGCTTTGTAAAGCGGGAGGCCAACGAGCAGTACTTC | CASSFVKREANEQYF
TRBJ2-7 | - | TRBV7-8 | - | 14 | TGTGCCAGCAGCTTAGTGGGGGACTCCCAGGAGCAGTACTTC | CASSLVGDSQEQYF
TRBJ2-1 | - | TRBV6-5 | few | 11 | TGTGCCAGCAGGGGGGACTCACGGCAGTTCTTC | CASRGDSRQFF
TRBJ1-5 | TRBD1 | TRBV29-1 | - | 13 | TGCAGCGGAGCCACAGGGGGGGGTCAGCCCCAGCATTTT | CSGATGGGQPQHF
TRBJ1-1 | - | TRBV28 | - | 11 | TGTGCCAGCAGTTTATCCTACGAAGCTTTCTTT | CASSLSYEAFF
TRBJ1-1 | TRBD1 | TRBV5-1 | - | 14 | TGCGCCAGCAGCTCGGGACAGACGAACACTGAAGCTTTCTTT | CASSSGQTNTEAFF
TRBJ1-1 | - | TRBV20-1 | - | 11 | TGCAGCACAGGGTATGACACTGAAGCTTTCTTT | CSTGYDTEAFF
TRBJ2-3 | TRBD1 | TRBV11-3 | - | 15 | TGTGCCAGCAGCCCAGGGACAGGGGTGACAGATACGCAGTATTTT | CASSPGTGVTDTQYF
TRBJ2-4 | - | TRBV14 | - | 16 | TGTGCCAGCAGCCAAGTAGAGGCCCGAGCCAAAAACATTCAGTACTTC | CASSQVEARAKNIQYF
TRBJ2-5 | - | TRBV18 | - | 13 | TGTGCCAGCTCACAGACTACTTTGGAGACCCAGTACTTC | CASSQTTLETQYF
TRBJ2-2 | - | TRBV6-5 | - | 13 | TGTGCCAGCAGCCCTAGAGGTCCCGGGGAGCTGTTTTTT | CASSPRGPGELFF
TRBJ1-1 | TRBD1 | TRBV7-6 | - | 16 | TGTGCCAGCAGCCCTGGGACAGGGGCATTGAACACTGAAGCTTTCTTT | CASSPGTGALNTEAFF
TRBJ2-7 | TRBD1 | TRBV14 | - | 15 | TGTGCCACCAAAGGACAGGGTGGGGCCGCCTACGAGCAGTACTTC | CATKGQGGAAYEQYF